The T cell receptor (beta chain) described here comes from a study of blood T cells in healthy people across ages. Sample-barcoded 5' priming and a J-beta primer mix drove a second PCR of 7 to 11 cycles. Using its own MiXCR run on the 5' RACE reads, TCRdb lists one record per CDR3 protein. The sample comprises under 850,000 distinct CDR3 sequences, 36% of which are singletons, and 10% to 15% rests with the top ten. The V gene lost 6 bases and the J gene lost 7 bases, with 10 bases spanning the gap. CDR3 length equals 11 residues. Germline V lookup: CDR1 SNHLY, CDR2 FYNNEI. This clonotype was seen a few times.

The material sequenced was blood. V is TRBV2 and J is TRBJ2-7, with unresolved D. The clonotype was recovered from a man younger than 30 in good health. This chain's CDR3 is CASRENREQYF. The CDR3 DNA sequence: TGTGCCAGCAGGGAGAACCGAGAGCAGTACTTC.